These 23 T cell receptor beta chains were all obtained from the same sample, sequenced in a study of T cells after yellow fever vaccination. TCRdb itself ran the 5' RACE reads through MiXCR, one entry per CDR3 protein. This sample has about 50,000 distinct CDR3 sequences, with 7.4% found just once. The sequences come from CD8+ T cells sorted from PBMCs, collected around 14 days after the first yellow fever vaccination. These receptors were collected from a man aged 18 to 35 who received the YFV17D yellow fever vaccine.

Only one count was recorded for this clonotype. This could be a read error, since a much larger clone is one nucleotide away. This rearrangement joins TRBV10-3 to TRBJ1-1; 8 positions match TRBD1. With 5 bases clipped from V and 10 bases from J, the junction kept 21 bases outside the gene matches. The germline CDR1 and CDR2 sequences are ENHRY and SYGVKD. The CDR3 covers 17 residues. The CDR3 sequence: CAISYGILGGQDGGAFF. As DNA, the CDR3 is TGTGCCATCAGTTATGGGATCCTGGGGGGACAGGACGGAGGAGCTTTCTTT.

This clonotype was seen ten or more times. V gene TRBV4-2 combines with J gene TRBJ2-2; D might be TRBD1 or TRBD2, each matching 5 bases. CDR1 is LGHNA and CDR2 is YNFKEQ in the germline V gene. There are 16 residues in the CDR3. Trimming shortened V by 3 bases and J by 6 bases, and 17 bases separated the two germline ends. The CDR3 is CASSQTWDGGSGELFF. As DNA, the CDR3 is TGTGCCAGCAGCCAGACCTGGGACGGCGGGTCCGGGGAGCTGTTTTTT.

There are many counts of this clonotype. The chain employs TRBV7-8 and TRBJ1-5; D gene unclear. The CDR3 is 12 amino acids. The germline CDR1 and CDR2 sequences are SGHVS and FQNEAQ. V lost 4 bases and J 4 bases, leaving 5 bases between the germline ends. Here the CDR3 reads CASSSTNQPQHF. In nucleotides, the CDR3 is TGTGCCAGCAGCTCCACGAATCAGCCCCAGCATTTT. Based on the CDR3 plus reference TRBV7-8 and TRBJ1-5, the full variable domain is GAGVSQSPRYKVAKRGQDVALRCDPISGHVSLFWYQQALGQGPEFLTYFQNEAQLDKSGLPSDRFFAERPEGSVSTLKIQRTQQEDSAVYLCASSSTNQPQHFGDGTRLSIL.

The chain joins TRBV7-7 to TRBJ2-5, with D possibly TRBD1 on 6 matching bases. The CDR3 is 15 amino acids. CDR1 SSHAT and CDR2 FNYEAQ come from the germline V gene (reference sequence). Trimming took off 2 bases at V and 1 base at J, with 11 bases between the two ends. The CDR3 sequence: CASSLSQGTQETQYF. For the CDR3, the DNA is TGTGCCAGCAGCTTAAGCCAGGGGACCCAAGAGACCCAGTACTTC.

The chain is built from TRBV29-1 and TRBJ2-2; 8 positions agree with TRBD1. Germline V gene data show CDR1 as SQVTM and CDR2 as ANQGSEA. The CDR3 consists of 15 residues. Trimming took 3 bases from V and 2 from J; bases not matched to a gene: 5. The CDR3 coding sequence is TGCAGCGTTGAGGGGGCAGGGGGCAACACCGGGGAGCTGTTTTTT. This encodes CSVEGAGGNTGELFF.

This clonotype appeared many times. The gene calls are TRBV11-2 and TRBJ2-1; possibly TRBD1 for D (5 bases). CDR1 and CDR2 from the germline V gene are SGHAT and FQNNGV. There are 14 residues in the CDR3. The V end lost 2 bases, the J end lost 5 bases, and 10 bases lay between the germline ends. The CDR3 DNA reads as TGTGCCAGCAGCTTATGGGGCGAACACAATGAGCAGTTCTTC. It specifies CASSLWGEHNEQFF.

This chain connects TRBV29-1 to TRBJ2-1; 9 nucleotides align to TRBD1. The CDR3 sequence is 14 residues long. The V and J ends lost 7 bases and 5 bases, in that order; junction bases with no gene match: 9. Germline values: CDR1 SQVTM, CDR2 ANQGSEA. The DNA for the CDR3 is TGCAGCGCCTCCGGGACAGGGTTAAACAATGAGCAGTTCTTC. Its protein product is CSASGTGLNNEQFF.

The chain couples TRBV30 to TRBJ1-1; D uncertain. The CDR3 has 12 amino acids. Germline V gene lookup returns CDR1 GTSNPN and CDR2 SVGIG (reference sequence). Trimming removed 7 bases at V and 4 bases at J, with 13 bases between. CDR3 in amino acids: CASPGLRTEAFF. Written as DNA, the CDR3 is TGTGCCTCGCCGGGTTTGCGCACTGAAGCTTTCTTT. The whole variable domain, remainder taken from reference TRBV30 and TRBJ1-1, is SQTIHQWPATLVQPVGSPLSLECTVEGTSNPNLYWYRQAAGRGLQLLFYSVGIGQISSEVPQNLSASRPQDRQFILSSKKLLLSDSGFYLCASPGLRTEAFFGQGTRLTVV.

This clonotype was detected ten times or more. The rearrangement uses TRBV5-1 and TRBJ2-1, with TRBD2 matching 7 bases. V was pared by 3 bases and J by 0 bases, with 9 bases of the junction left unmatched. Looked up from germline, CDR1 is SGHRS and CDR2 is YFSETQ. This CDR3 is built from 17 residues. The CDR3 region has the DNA TGCGCCAGCAGCTCGGGGGGTGCGGGGAACTCCTACAATGAGCAGTTCTTC. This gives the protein CASSSGGAGNSYNEQFF.

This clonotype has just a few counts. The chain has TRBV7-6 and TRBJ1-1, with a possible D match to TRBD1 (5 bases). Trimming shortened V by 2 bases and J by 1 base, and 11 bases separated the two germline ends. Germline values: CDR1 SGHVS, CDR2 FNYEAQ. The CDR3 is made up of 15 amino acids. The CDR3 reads CASSLWGESNTEAFF. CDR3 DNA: TGTGCCAGCAGCTTATGGGGGGAGTCGAACACTGAAGCTTTCTTT.

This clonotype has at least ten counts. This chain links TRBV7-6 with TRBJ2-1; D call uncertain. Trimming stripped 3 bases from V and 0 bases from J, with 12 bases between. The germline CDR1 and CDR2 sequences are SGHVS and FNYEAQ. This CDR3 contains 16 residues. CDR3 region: CASSFHPGGSYNEQFF. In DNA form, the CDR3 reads TGTGCCAGCAGCTTTCACCCCGGCGGCTCCTACAATGAGCAGTTCTTC. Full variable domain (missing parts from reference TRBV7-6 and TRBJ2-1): GAGVSQSPRYKVTKRGQDVALRCDPISGHVSLYWYRQALGQGPEFLTYFNYEAQQDKSGLPNDRFSAERPEGSISTLTIQRTEQRDSAMYRCASSFHPGGSYNEQFFGPGTRLTVL.

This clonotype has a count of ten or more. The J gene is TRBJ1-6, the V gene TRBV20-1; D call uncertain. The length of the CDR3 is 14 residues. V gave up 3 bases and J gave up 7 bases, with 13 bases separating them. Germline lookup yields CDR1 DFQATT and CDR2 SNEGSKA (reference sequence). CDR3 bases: TGCAGTGCTAGTGGGCCGCAAGGAAATTCACCCCTCCACTTT. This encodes CSASGPQGNSPLHF.

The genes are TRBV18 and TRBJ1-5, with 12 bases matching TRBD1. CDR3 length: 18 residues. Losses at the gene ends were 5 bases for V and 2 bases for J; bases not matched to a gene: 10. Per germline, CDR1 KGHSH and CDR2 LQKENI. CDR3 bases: TGTGCCAGCTCATCCCTGGGACAGGGGGCGCTTGGCAATCAGCCCCAGCATTTT. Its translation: CASSSLGQGALGNQPQHF. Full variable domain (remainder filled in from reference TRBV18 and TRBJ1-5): NAGVMQNPRHLVRRRGQEARLRCSPMKGHSHVYWYRQLPEEGLKFMVYLQKENIIDESGMPKERFSAEFPKEGPSILRIQQVVRGDSAAYFCASSSLGQGALGNQPQHFGDGTRLSIL.

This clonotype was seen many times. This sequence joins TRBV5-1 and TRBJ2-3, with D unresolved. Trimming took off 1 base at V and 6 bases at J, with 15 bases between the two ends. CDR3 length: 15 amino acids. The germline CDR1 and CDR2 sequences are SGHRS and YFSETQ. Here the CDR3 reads CASSLKGKYGDTQYF. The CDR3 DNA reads TGCGCCAGCAGCTTGAAGGGAAAGTACGGGGATACGCAGTATTTT.

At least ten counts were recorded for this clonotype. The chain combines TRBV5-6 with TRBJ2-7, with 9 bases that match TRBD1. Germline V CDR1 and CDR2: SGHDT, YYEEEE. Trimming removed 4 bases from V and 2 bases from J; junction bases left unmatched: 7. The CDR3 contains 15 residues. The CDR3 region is CASSRPGQGTYEQYV. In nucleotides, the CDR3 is TGTGCCAGCAGCCGACCGGGACAGGGAACCTACGAGCAGTACGTC.

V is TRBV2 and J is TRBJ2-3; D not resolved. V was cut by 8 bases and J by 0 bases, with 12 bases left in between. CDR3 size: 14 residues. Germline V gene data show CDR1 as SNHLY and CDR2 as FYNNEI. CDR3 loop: CASVLSPSTDTQYF. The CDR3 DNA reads TGTGCCAGCGTGTTGAGCCCTAGCACAGATACGCAGTATTTT.

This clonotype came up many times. The CDR3 DNA follows: TGCAGCGTTGAAGATCCTGTCTACCCGGGGGGGACCCAGTACTTC. The encoded protein is CSVEDPVYPGGTQYF. This rearrangement joins TRBV29-1 to TRBJ2-5; 7 bases line up with TRBD2. Trimming removed 0 bases from V and 7 bases from J; junction bases left unmatched: 11. CDR1 and CDR2 (germline): SQVTM, ANQGSEA. This CDR3 is 15 amino acids long. Based on the CDR3 plus reference TRBV29-1 and TRBJ2-5, the full variable domain is SAVISQKPSRDICQRGTSLTIQCQVDSQVTMMFWYRQQPGQSLTLIATANQGSEATYESGFVIDKFPISRPNLTFSTLTVSNMSPEDSSIYLCSVEDPVYPGGTQYFGPGTRLLVL.

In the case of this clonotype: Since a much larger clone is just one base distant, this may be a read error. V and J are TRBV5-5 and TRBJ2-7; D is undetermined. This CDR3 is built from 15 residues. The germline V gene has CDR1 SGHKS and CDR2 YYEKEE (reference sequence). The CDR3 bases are TGTGCCAGCAGCTTGGGTCCATTTTTGTCCTACAAGCAGTACTTC. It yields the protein CASSLGPFLSYKQYF.

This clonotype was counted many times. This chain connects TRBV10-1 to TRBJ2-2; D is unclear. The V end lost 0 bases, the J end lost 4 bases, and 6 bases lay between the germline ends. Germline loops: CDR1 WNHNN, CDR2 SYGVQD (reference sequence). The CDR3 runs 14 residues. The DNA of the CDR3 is TGCGCCAGCAGTGAGTCGGAAATCACCGGGGAGCTGTTTTTT. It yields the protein CASSESEITGELFF.

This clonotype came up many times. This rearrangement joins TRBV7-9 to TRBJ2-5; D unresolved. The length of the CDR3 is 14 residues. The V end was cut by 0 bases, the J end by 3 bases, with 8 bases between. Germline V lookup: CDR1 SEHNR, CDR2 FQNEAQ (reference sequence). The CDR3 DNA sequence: TGTGCCAGCAGCTTAGCTGGGAACAAAGAGACCCAGTACTTC. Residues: CASSLAGNKETQYF.

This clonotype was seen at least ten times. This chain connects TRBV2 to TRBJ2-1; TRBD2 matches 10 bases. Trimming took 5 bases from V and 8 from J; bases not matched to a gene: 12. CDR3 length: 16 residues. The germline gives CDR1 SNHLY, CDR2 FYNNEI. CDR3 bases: TGTGCCAGCAGTCCGAGCGGGGGGGCCAACATCGATGAGCAGTTCTTC. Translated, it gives CASSPSGGANIDEQFF.

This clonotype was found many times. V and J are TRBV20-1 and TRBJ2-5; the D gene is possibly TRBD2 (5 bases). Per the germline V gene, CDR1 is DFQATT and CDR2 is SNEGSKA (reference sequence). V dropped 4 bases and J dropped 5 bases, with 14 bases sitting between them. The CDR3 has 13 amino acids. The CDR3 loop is CSAKDSFWETQYF. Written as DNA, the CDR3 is TGCAGTGCTAAGGACTCTTTTTGGGAGACCCAGTACTTC.

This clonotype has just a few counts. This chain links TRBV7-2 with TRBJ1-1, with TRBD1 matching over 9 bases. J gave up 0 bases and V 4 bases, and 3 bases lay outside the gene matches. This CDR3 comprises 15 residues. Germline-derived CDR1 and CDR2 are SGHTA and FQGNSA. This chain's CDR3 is CASSSGQGLNTEAFF. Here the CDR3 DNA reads TGTGCCAGCAGCTCAGGACAGGGGTTGAACACTGAAGCTTTCTTT.